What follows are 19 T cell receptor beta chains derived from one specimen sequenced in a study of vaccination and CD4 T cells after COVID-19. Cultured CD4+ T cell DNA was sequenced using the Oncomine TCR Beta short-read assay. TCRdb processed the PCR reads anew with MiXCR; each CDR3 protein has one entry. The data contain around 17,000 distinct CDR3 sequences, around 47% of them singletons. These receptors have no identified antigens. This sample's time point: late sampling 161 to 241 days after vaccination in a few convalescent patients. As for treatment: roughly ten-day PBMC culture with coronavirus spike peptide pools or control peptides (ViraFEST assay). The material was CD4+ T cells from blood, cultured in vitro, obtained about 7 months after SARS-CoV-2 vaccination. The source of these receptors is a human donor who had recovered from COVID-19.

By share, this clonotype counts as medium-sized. The CDR3: CASSPTGGNYNEQFF. As DNA, the CDR3 is TGTGCCAGCAGCCCTACAGGGGGCAACTACAATGAGCAGTTCTTC. V and J are TRBV7-3 and TRBJ2-1; TRBD1 agrees at 9 bases. This CDR3 contains 15 residues. After removal of 5 bases from V and 3 bases from J, the junction contained 5 bases not matched to a gene. Germline V gene lookup returns CDR1 SGHTA and CDR2 FQGTGA.

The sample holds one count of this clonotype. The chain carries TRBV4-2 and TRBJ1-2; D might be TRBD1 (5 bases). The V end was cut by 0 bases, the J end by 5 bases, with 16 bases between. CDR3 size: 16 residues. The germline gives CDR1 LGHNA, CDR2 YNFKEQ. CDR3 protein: CASSQDVSGTEYGYTF. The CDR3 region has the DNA TGTGCCAGCAGCCAAGATGTCTCCGGGACGGAATATGGCTACACCTTC.

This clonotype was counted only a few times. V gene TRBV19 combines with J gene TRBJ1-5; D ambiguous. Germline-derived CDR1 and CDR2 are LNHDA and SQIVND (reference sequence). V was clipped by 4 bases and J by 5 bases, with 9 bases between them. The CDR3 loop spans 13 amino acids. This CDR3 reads CASSKGRDQPQHF. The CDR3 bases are TGTGCCAGTAGTAAAGGGCGAGATCAGCCCCAGCATTTT.

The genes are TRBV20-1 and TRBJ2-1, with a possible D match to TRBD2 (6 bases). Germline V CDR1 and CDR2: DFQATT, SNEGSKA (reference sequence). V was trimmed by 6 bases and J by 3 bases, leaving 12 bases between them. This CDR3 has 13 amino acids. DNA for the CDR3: TGCAGTGCCCTCAGGAGGGACTACAATGAGCAGTTCTTC. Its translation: CSALRRDYNEQFF.

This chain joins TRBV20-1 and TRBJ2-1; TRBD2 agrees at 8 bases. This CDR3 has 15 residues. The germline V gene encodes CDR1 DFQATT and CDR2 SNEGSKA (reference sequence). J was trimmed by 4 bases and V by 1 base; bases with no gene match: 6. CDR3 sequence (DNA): TGCAGTGCTAGAGTAGGCGGGAGGCAGTACAATGAGCAGTTCTTC. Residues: CSARVGGRQYNEQFF.

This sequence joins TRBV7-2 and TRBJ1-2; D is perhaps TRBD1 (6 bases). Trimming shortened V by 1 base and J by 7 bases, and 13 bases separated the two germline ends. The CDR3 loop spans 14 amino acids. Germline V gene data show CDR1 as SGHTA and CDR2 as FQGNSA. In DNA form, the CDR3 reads TGTGCCAGCAGCTTAGGGGCAGGGGTAGGTGGCTACACCTTC. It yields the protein CASSLGAGVGGYTF.

The CDR3 loop is CASSALGTGGGVQETQYF. The CDR3 DNA reads TGTGCCAGCAGCGCGCTAGGGACAGGGGGCGGGGTACAAGAGACCCAGTACTTC. J is TRBJ2-5 and V is TRBV7-3, with 12 bases that match TRBD1. Trimming at V came to 5 bases and at J to 2 bases, leaving 12 bases not matched to a gene. This CDR3 region has 18 residues. Germline V gene lookup returns CDR1 SGHTA and CDR2 FQGTGA. Combining the CDR3 with reference TRBV7-3 and TRBJ2-5 gives the whole variable domain GAGVSQTPSNKVTEKGKYVELRCDPISGHTALYWYRQSLGQGPEFLIYFQGTGAADDSGLPNDRFFAVRPEGSVSTLKIQRTERGDSAVYLCASSALGTGGGVQETQYFGPGTRLLVL.

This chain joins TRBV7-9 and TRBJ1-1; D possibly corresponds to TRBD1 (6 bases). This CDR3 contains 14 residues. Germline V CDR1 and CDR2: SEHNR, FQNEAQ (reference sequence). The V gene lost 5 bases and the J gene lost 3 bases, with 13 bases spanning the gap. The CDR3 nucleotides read TGTGCCAGCAGCCGTGGGGGGCAGGACACTGAAGCTTTCTTT. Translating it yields CASSRGGQDTEAFF.

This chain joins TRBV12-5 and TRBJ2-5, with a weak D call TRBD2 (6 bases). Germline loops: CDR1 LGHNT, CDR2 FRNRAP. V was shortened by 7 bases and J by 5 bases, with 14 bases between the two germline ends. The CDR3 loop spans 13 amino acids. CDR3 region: CASAAAGSETQYF. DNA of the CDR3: TGTGCTAGTGCCGCCGCCGGGAGCGAGACCCAGTACTTC.

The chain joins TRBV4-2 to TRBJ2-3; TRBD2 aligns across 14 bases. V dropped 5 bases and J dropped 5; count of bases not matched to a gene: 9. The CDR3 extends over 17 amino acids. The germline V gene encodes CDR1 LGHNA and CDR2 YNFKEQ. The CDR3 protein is CASSSLETSGGGDTQYF. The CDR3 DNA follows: TGTGCCAGCAGCAGTCTTGAGACTAGCGGGGGGGGAGATACGCAGTATTTT.

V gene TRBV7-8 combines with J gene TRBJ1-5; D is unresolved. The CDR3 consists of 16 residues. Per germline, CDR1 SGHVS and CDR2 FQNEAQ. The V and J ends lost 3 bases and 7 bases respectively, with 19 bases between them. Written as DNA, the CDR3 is TGTGCCAGCAGCTTCGCCGACGAGGGATCGTGGCAGCCCCAGCATTTT. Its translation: CASSFADEGSWQPQHF. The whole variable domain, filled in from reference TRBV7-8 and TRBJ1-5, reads GAGVSQSPRYKVAKRGQDVALRCDPISGHVSLFWYQQALGQGPEFLTYFQNEAQLDKSGLPSDRFFAERPEGSVSTLKIQRTQQEDSAVYLCASSFADEGSWQPQHFGDGTRLSIL.

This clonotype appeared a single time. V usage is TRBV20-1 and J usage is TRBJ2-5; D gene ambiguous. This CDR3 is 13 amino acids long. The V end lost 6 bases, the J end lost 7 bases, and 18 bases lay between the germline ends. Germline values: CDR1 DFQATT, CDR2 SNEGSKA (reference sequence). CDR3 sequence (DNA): TGCAGTGCCGCTGAGTCTCAGATCGGGACCCAGTACTTC. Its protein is CSAAESQIGTQYF.

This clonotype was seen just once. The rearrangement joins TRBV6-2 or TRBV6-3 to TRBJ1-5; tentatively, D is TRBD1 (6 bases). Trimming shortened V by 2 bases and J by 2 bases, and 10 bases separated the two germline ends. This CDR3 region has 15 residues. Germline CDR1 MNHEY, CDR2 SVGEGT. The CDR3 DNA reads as TGTGCCAGCAGTTACGGCGGGGGCGGCAATCAGCCCCAGCATTTT. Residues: CASSYGGGGNQPQHF.

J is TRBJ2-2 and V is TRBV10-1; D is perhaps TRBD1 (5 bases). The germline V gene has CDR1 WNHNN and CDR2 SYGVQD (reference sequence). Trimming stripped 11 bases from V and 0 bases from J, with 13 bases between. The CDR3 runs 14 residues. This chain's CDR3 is CARSGRANTGELFF. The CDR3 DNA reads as TGCGCCCGATCCGGCAGGGCGAACACCGGGGAGCTGTTTTTT.

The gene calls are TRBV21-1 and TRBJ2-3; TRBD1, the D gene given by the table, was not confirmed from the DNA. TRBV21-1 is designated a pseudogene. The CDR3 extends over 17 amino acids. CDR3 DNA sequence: TGTGCCAGCAGCAAAGCGCTCTGGGGGGAAGTAGCAGATACGCAGTATTTT. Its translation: CASSKALWGEVADTQYF.

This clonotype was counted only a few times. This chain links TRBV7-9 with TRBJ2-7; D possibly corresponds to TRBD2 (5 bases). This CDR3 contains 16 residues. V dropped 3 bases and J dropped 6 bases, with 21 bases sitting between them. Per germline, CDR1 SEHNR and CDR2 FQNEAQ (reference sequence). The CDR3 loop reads CASSFSYRPGRGEQYF. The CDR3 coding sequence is TGTGCCAGCAGCTTTTCCTATCGACCCGGCCGGGGCGAGCAGTACTTC.

The CDR3 sequence is CASSLSDRTTYEQYF. The CDR3 nucleotides read TGTGCCAGCAGTTTATCGGACAGGACGACCTACGAGCAGTACTTC. The chain couples TRBV12-3 or TRBV12-4 to TRBJ2-7, with TRBD1 matching 7 bases. The CDR3 is 15 residues long. After removal of 2 bases from V and 2 bases from J, the junction contained 6 bases not matched to a gene.

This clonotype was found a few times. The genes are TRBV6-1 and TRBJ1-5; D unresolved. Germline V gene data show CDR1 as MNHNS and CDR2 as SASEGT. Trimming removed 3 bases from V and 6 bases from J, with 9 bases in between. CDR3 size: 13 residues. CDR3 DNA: TGTGCCAGCAGTGATCCAGGTGGTCAGCCCCAGCATTTT. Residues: CASSDPGGQPQHF.

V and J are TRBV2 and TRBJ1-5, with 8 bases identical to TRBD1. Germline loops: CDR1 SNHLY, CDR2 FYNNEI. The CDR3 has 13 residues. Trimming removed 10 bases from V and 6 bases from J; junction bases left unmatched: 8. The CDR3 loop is CATQGQGGQPQHF. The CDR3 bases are TGTGCCACCCAAGGACAGGGCGGTCAGCCCCAGCATTTT.